This T cell receptor beta chain derives from a study of control samples from healthy donors and cancer patients. TCRdb keeps only in-frame clones here, not all; method: immunoSEQ multiplex PCR. The profile shows some 120,000 clones, 80% to 95% of them singletons. This clone was counted between two and nine times. V lost 2 bases and J lost 6; bases outside the gene matches: 7. This CDR3 contains 15 residues. The germline gives CDR1 SEHNR, CDR2 FQNEAQ (reference sequence). This chain uses TRBV7-9 with TRBJ2-1; 7 nucleotides align to TRBD2. The clonotype was recovered from a man aged 18 to 30 in good health. Source material: blood. In DNA, the CDR3 is TGTGCCAGCAGCTTAAGTTTTGAGCGGGGCAATGAGCAGTTCTTC. This sequence encodes CASSLSFERGNEQFF.